The TCR beta chain under discussion was sequenced for a study of shared clonotypes between healthy human individuals. Study overall: Used for every donor were three CD4 naive, three CD4 memory, two CD8 naive and one CD8 memory plate. Points from the study as a whole: A few donors had about 5.1% of their naive CD4 clonotypes in common. Read depth was anticipated to influence clonotype sharing among donors.

As regards this clone: What it binds is unknown.

Measured with immunoSEQ multiplex PCR; TCRdb has only the in-frame clones, and not every one. The repertoire holds about 960,000 clones, with more than 75% as singletons. All participating donors were Caucasian adults from Nashville, Tennessee. What was sequenced was memory CD4+ T cells sorted from blood. Subset meaning: CD45RA-negative fraction. The sequence derives from a man aged 18-30 years in good health.

The CDR3, as DNA: TGCGCCAGCAGCTTGGATTTCCTTAGCACAGATACGCAGTATTTT. Its translation is CASSLDFLSTDTQYF. This chain links TRBV5-1 with TRBJ2-3; D is ambiguous. CDR1 and CDR2 (germline): SGHRS, YFSETQ. The CDR3 has 15 residues. Trimming shortened V by 0 bases and J by 0 bases, and 8 bases separated the two germline ends.